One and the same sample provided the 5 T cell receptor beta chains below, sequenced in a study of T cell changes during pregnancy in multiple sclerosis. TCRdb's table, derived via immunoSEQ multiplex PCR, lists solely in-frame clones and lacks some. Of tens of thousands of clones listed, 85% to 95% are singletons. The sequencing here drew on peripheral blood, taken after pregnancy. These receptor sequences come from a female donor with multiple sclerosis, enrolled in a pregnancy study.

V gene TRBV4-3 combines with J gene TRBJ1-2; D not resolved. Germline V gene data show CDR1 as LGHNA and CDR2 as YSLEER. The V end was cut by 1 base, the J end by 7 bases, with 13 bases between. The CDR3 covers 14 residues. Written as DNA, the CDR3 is TGCGCCAGCAGCCAAGCGAGGCGCTTAACTGGCTACACCTTC. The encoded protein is CASSQARRLTGYTF.

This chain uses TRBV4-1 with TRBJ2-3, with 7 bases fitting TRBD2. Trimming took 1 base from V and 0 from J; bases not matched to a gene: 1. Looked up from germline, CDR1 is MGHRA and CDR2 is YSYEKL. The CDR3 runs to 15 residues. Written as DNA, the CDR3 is TGCGCCAGCAGCCAAGGACTAGCTAGCACAGATACGCAGTATTTT. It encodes CASSQGLASTDTQYF.

The CDR3 sequence is CASSQVRQGREKLFF. CDR3 DNA: TGCGCCAGCAGCCAAGTCCGACAGGGTAGGGAAAAACTGTTTTTT. This sequence joins TRBV4-3 and TRBJ1-4; 7 bases fit TRBD1. The V and J ends lost 1 base and 8 bases, in that order; junction bases with no gene match: 7. In germline, CDR1 is LGHNA, CDR2 YSLEER. The CDR3 spans 15 residues.

CDR3 sequence: CASSVTDAFSGNTIYF. The CDR3 coding sequence is TGTGCCAGCAGCGTGACAGATGCTTTCTCTGGAAACACCATATATTTT. The chain joins TRBV9 to TRBJ1-3; D possibly corresponds to TRBD1 (5 bases). The CDR3 has 16 amino acids. Between the trimmed V and J ends, which lost 2 bases and 0 bases, there was a span of 12 bases. Germline CDR1 reads SGDLS; CDR2 reads YYNGEE.

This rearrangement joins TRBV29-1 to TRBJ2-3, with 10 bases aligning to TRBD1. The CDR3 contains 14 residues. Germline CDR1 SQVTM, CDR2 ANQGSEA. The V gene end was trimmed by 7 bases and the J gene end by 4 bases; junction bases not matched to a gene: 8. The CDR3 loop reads CSATGQGLADTQYF. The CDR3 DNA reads TGCAGCGCTACGGGACAGGGGTTAGCAGATACGCAGTATTTT.